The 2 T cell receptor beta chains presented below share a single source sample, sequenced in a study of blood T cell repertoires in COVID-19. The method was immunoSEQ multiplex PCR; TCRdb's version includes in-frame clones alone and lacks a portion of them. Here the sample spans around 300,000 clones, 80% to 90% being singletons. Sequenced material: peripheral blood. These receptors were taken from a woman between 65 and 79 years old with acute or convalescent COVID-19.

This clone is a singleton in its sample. The CDR3: CASSSVRSAGGLYGYTF. The CDR3 DNA follows: TGTGCCAGCAGCTCGGTCCGGTCGGCAGGGGGCCTTTATGGCTACACCTTC. This sequence joins TRBV11-2 and TRBJ1-2, with 8 nucleotides matching TRBD1. CDR1 and CDR2 from the germline V gene are SGHAT and FQNNGV. The CDR3 is 17 amino acids. J lost 5 bases, V lost 4 bases, and 15 bases had no gene match.

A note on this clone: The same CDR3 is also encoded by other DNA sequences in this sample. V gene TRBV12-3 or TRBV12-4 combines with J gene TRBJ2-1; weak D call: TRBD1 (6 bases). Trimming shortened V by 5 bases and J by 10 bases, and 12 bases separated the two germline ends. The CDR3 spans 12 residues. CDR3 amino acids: CASSPGVGEQFF. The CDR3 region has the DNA TGTGCCAGCAGTCCAGGGGTGGGCGAGCAGTTCTTC.